This T cell receptor beta chain came from a study of T-cell reconstitution after alpha-beta-depleted transplantation in children. Trimming removed 5 bases from V and 6 bases from J, with 11 bases in between. The CDR3 totals 12 residues. Using unique molecular identifiers, the investigators prepared the TCRbeta library. TCRdb re-called the PCR reads through MiXCR, storing one row per CDR3 protein. The sample comprises some 830,000 distinct CDR3 sequences, under 20% of which are singletons, and approximately 5% rests with the top ten. The sample holds a few counts of this clonotype. The antigen is undetermined. The study's findings and limits: Among T cells one year after transplant, newly produced cells accounted for most counts and diversity. As was reported, about two months after transplant, alpha-beta T cells came from several hundred expanded graft clones. The study traced high day-60 TCRbeta diversity in some patients to surviving recipient T cells and thymic progenitors.

The material sequenced was PBMCs, mostly from graft donor cells, taken 360 days after TCRalphabeta/CD19-depleted stem cell transplant. The chain has TRBV12-3 or TRBV12-4 and TRBJ2-7; weak D call: TRBD2 (6 bases). The TCR comes from a male patient under 18 who had a stem cell transplant for acute lymphoblastic leukemia, so the T cells may come from the graft donor. This CDR3 reads CASSQDYGEQYF. CDR3 sequence (DNA): TGTGCCAGCAGTCAGGACTATGGCGAGCAGTACTTC.